The entry below describes one T cell receptor beta chain. What it recognizes is unknown. V lost 1 base, J lost 3 bases, and 6 bases lay in between. The CDR3 loop spans 13 amino acids. Germline V gene data show CDR1 as SGHDN and CDR2 as FVKESK. This sample is drawn from a study of tumour-infiltrating T cells in Burkitt lymphoma. Overall study: Patients covered every epidemiological subtype of Burkitt lymphoma. Survival, overall and progression-free, tracked with productive clonality.

Study-level findings and limits: Many Burkitt lymphoma patients shared several public clonotypes.

Only in-frame clones appear in the TCRdb table, and some are missing; sequencing was by immunoSEQ multiplex PCR. In the table there are 6,600 or so clones, approximately 81% of which are singletons. The specimen was tumor tissue. The chain joins TRBV14 to TRBJ1-2, with TRBD1 as a possible D gene (5 bases). The clonotype originates from a human donor with Burkitt lymphoma. CDR3 in DNA: TGTGCCAGCAGCCAAGGCAGGGACTATGGCTACACCTTC. It codes for CASSQGRDYGYTF.